These T cell receptor beta chains were read from a single sample in a study of cytomegalovirus exposure and HLA in healthy donors. Libraries were prepared by immunoSEQ multiplex PCR; TCRdb keeps only in-frame clonotypes and omits some of them. The sample consists of about 150,000 clones, around 79% of them appearing once. The material sequenced was PBMCs. These receptors originate from a man aged 25-45 years in good health and CMV-seropositive. Both conserved end residues are part of each CDR3.

cdr3_aa,v_call,j_call,cdr3_length
CASHRQGKYGYTF,TRBV7-8,TRBJ1-2,13
CASSVGGELYEQYF,TRBV9,TRBJ2-7,14
CASSDNGYTF,TRBV28,TRBJ1-2,10
CASSLAGGLGYNEQFF,TRBV7-3,TRBJ2-1,16
CASSLGGTAGVQPQHF,TRBV13,TRBJ1-5,16
CASRTGVDYGYTF,TRBV28,TRBJ1-2,13
CASSPGQTTYGYTF,TRBV28,TRBJ1-2,14
CASSPKERMNTEAFF,TRBV19,TRBJ1-1,15
CASSPRQGDSGNTIYF,TRBV7-9,TRBJ1-3,16
CASKGVAADTQYF,TRBV5-5,TRBJ2-3,13
CASSQAQQGASGYTF,TRBV4-1,TRBJ1-2,15
CASRLSRLAGAPDTQYF,TRBV2,TRBJ2-3,17
CAISESAGGLNTIYF,TRBV10-3,TRBJ1-3,15
CASSYQQGPQYF,TRBV6-5,TRBJ2-3,12
CASSLYGERNEQFF,TRBV11-1,TRBJ2-1,14
CASSLSGLAGAYEQYF,TRBV27,TRBJ2-7,16
CASSDPGTGVPYEQYF,TRBV25-1,TRBJ2-7,16
CASSAPGLAGSDTQYF,TRBV5-6,TRBJ2-3,16
CASGGGARGGYTF,TRBV28,TRBJ1-2,13
CASSTGGTNQPQHF,TRBV10-2,TRBJ1-5,14
CASSPSSRDRAYGYTF,TRBV7-9,TRBJ1-2,16
CASSLPGAGGNSPLHF,TRBV11-1,TRBJ1-6,16